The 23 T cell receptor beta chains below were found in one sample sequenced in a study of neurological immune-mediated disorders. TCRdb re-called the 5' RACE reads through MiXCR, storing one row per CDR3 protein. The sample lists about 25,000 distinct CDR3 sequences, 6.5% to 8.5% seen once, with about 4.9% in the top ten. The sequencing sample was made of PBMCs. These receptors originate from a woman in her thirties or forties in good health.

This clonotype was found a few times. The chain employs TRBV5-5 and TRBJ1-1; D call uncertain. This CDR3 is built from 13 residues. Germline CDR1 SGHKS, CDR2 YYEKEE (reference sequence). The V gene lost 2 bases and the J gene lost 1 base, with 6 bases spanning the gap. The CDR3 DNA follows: TGTGCCAGCAGCTTTTATGGGAACACTGAAGCTTTCTTT. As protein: CASSFYGNTEAFF.

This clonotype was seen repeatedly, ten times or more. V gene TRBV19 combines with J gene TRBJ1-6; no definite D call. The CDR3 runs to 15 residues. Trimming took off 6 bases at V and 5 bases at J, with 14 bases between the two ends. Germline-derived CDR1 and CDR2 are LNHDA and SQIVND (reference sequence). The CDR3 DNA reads TGTGCCAGTAGCCCTCTTCCGCCGAATAATTCACCCCTCCACTTT. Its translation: CASSPLPPNNSPLHF. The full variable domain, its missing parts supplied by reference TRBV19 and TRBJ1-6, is DGGITQSPKYLFRKEGQNVTLSCEQNLNHDAMYWYRQDPGQGLRLIYYSQIVNDFQKGDIAEGYSVSREKKESFPLTVTSAQKNPTAFYLCASSPLPPNNSPLHFGNGTRLTVT.

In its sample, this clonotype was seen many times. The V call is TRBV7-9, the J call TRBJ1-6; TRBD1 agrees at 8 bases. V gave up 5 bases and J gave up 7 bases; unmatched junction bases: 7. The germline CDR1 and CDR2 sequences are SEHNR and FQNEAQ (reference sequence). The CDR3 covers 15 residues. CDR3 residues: CASSPWTGQNSPLHF. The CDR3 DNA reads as TGTGCCAGCAGCCCCTGGACAGGGCAGAATTCACCCCTCCACTTT.

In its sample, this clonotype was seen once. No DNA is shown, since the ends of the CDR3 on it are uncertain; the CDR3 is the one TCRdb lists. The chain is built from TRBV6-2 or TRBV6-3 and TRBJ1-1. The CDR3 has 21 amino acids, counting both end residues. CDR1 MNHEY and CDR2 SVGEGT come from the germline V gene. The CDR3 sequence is CASSFYICSASPRGRGTEAFF.

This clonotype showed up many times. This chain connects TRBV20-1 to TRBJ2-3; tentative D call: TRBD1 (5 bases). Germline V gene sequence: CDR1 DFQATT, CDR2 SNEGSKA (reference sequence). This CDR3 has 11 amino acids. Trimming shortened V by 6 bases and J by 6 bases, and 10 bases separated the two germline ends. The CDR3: CSARYRDTQYF. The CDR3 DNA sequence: TGCAGTGCGCGGTACAGGGATACGCAGTATTTT.

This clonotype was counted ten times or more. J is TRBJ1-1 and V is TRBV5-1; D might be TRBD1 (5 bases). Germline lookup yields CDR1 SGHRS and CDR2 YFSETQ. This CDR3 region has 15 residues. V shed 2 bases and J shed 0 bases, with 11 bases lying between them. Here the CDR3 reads CASSFPGGVNTEAFF. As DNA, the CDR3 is TGCGCCAGCAGCTTCCCTGGGGGGGTGAACACTGAAGCTTTCTTT.

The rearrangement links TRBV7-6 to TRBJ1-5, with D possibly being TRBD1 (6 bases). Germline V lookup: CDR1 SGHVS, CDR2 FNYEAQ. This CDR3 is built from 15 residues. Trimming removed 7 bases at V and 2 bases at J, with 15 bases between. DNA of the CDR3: TGTGCCAGCACCCCGGGGGGCGCCGGCAATCAGCCCCAGCATTTT. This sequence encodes CASTPGGAGNQPQHF.

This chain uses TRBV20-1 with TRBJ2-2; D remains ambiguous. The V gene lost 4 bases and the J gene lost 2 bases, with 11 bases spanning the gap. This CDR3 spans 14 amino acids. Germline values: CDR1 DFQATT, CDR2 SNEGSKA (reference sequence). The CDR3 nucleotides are TGCAGTGCTAATTGGCAGTCAAACACCGGGGAGCTGTTTTTT. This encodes CSANWQSNTGELFF.

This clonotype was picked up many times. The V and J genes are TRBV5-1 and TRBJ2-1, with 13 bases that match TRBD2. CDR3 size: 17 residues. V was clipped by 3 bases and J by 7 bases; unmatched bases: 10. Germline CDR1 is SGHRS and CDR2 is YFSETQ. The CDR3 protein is CASSSGLAGHLGNEQFF. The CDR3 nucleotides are TGCGCCAGCAGCTCGGGACTAGCGGGACACCTGGGGAATGAGCAGTTCTTC.

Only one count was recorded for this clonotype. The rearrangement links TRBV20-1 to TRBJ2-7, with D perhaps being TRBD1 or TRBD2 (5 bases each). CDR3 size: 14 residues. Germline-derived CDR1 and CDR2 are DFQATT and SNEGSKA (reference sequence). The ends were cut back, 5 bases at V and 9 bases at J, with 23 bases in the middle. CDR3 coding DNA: TGCAGTGCTGGTGTGGTACTAGATGCAAGGGGGCAGTACTTC. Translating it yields CSAGVVLDARGQYF.

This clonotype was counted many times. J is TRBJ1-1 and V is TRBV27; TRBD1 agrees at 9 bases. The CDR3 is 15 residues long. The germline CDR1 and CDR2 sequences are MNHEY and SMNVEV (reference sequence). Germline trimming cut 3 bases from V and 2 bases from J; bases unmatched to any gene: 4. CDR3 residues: CASSFSTGGNTEAFF. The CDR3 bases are TGTGCCAGCAGTTTCTCGACAGGGGGTAACACTGAAGCTTTCTTT.

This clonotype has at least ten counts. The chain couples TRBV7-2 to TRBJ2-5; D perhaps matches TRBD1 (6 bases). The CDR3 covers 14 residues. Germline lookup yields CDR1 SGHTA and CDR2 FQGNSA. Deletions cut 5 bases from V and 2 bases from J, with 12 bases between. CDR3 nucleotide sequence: TGTGCCAGCAGCCCGGACAGTAGACAAGAGACCCAGTACTTC. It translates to CASSPDSRQETQYF.

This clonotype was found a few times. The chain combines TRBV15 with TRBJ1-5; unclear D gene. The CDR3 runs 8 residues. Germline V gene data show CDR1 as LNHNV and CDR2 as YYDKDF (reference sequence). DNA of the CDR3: TGTAGCAATCAGCCCCAGCATTTT. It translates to CSNQPQHF. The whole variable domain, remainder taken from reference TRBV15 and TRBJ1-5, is DAMVIQNPRYQVTQFGKPVTLSCSQTLNHNVMYWYQQKSSQAPKLLFHYYDKDFNNEADTPDNFQSRRPNTSFCFLDIRSPGLGDTAMYLCSNQPQHFGDGTRLSIL.

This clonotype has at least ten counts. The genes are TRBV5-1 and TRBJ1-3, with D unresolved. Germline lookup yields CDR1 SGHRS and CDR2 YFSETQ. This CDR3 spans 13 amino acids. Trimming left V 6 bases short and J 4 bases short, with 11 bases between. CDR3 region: CASTPDGGNTIYF. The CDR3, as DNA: TGCGCCAGCACCCCGGACGGAGGAAACACCATATATTTT.

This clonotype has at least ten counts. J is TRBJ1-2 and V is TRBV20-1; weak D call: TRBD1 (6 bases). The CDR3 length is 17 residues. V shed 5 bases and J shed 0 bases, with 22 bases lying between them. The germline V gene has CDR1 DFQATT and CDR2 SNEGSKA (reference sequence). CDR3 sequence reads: CSALTLGQQGANYGYTF. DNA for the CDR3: TGCAGTGCTTTAACGTTAGGACAGCAAGGAGCTAACTATGGCTACACCTTC.

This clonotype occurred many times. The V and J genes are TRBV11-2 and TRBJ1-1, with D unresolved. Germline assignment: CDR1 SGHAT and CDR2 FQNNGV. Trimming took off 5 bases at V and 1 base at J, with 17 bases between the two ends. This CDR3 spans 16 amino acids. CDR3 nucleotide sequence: TGTGCCAGCAGCCAAGAGGCAGGCAGGTCGAACACTGAAGCTTTCTTT. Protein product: CASSQEAGRSNTEAFF. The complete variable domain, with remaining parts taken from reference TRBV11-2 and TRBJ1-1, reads EAGVAQSPRYKIIEKRQSVAFWCNPISGHATLYWYQQILGQGPKLLIQFQNNGVVDDSQLPKDRFSAERLKGVDSTLKIQPAKLEDSAVYLCASSQEAGRSNTEAFFGQGTRLTVV.

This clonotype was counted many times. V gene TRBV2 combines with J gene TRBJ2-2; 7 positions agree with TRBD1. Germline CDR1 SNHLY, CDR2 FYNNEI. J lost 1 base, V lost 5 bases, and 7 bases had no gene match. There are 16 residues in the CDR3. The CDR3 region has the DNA TGTGCCAGCAGTACCCGACAGGGAGTGAACACCGGGGAGCTGTTTTTT. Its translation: CASSTRQGVNTGELFF.

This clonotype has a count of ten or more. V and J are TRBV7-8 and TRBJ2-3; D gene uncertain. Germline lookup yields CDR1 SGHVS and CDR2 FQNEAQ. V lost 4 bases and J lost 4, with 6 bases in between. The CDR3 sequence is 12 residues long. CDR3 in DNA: TGTGCCAGCAGCTCTAGGGCAGATACGCAGTATTTT. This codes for CASSSRADTQYF.

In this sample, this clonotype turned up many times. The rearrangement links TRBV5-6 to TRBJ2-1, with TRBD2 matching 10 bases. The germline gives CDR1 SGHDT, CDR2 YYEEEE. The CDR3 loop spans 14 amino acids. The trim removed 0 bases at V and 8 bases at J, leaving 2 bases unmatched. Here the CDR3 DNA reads TGTGCCAGCAGCTTGGCACTAGCGGGATATGAGCAGTTCTTC. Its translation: CASSLALAGYEQFF.

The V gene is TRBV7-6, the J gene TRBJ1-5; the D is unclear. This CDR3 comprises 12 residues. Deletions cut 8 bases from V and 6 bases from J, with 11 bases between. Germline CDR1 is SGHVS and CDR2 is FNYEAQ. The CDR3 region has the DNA TGTGCCAGCCAGGAATCGGGTCAGCCCCAGCATTTT. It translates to CASQESGQPQHF.

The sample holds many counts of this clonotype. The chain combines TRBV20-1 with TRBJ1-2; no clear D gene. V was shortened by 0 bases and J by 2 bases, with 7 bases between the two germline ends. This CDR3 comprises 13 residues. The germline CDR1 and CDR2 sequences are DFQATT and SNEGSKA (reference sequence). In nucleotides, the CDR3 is TGCAGTGCTAGAGATCAAACGAACTATGGCTACACCTTC. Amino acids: CSARDQTNYGYTF.

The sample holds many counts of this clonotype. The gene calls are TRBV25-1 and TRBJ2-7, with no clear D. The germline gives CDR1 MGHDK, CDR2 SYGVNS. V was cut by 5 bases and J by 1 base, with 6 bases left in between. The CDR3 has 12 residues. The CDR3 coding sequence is TGTGCCAGCAGTCCCGGTTCCTACGAGCAGTACTTC. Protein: CASSPGSYEQYF.

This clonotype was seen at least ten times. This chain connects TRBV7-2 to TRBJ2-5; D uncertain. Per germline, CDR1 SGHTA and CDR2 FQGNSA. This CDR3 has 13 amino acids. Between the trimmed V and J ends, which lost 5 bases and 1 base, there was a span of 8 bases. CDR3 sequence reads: CASSPRPQETQYF. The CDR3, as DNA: TGTGCCAGCAGCCCCAGGCCCCAAGAGACCCAGTACTTC.